Presented here are 5 T cell receptor beta chains from one specimen sequenced in a study of Ad26.COV2.S vaccination and SARS-CoV-2 variants. Documented treatment: about 20 received Ad26.COV2.S at low or high dose, single or two shots; roughly 5 received placebo; per-sample allocation not given. Specimen acquisition occurred on day 63 following the initial vaccine or placebo injection. The data were produced by immunoSEQ multiplex PCR, yet TCRdb's version contains in-frame clones alone and is incomplete. In the table there are roughly 250,000 clones, around 90% of which are singletons. The specimen comprised peripheral blood, sampled in a trial of Ad26.COV2.S vaccine versus placebo. The receptor source for this set is a person aged 18-65 years who received the Ad26.COV2.S COVID-19 vaccine or a placebo.

The genes are TRBV27 and TRBJ1-2; 9 nucleotides agree with TRBD1. The CDR3 is 15 amino acids. The germline V gene has CDR1 MNHEY and CDR2 SMNVEV (reference sequence). With V trimmed by 5 bases and J by 4 bases, 8 bases remained unmatched. The CDR3 DNA is TGTGCCAGCAGTCCTCAACAGGGGGCAGGCTATGGCTACACCTTC. It encodes CASSPQQGAGYGYTF.

The V call is TRBV6-2 or TRBV6-3, the J call TRBJ2-3; 8 positions match TRBD2. The CDR3 runs to 18 residues. Trimming removed 2 bases from V and 1 base from J; junction bases left unmatched: 11. The germline V gene encodes CDR1 MNHEY and CDR2 SVGEGT. The CDR3 is CASSYRGSGAGGTDTQYF. DNA of the CDR3: TGTGCCAGCAGTTACCGTGGTAGCGGGGCCGGGGGCACAGATACGCAGTATTTT.

This rearrangement joins TRBV3-1 (or the pseudogene TRBV3-2) to TRBJ1-2, with a weak D call TRBD1 (5 bases). This CDR3 has 16 residues. Germline V gene sequence: CDR1 LGHDT, CDR2 YNNKEL (reference sequence). The V end lost 1 base, the J end lost 7 bases, and 19 bases lay between the germline ends. CDR3 sequence (DNA): TGTGCCAGCAGCCAAGGAATGGGTTCCAGGGCTTCTGGCTACACCTTC. Translated, it gives CASSQGMGSRASGYTF.

This clone has ten or more counts. V is TRBV30 and J is TRBJ2-5, with D maybe TRBD1 (6 bases). There are 13 residues in the CDR3. Germline CDR1 GTSNPN, CDR2 SVGIG (reference sequence). V gave up 0 bases and J gave up 5 bases, with 10 bases separating them. The CDR3 DNA sequence: TGTGCCTGGAGTGTACTGAGGGGGGAGACCCAGTACTTC. Amino acids: CAWSVLRGETQYF. The whole variable domain, remainder taken from reference TRBV30 and TRBJ2-5, is SQTIHQWPATLVQPVGSPLSLECTVEGTSNPNLYWYRQAAGRGLQLLFYSVGIGQISSEVPQNLSASRPQDRQFILSSKKLLLSDSGFYLCAWSVLRGETQYFGPGTRLLVL.

J is TRBJ2-1 and V is TRBV18; D may be TRBD1 (5 bases). V was cut by 5 bases and J by 6 bases, with 11 bases left in between. Germline V lookup: CDR1 KGHSH, CDR2 LQKENI. This CDR3 comprises 13 residues. CDR3 DNA: TGTGCCAGCTCAGGGTCTAGGGGCAATGAGCAGTTCTTC. Translating it yields CASSGSRGNEQFF.